Below, 12 T cell receptor beta chains from the same sample are listed, as sequenced in a study of T cell repertoires in cytomegalovirus infection. TCRdb called the reads again in MiXCR, with one record for every CDR3 protein. The sample lists hundreds of thousands of distinct CDR3 sequences, under 55% seen once, with about 39% in the top ten. Their antigen targets remain unknown. The sample in question was cultured PBMCs, obtained from culture after CMV antigen stimulation. These TCRs come from a human donor in good health (CMV status not recorded). Some clones in this sample may be carry-over from other donors' samples.

This chain joins TRBV7-2 and TRBJ1-6; D uncertain. Trimming took 8 bases from V and 3 from J, leaving 8 bases between them. The CDR3 extends over 13 amino acids. Germline V gives CDR1 SGHTA, CDR2 FQGNSA. In DNA form, the CDR3 reads TGTGCCAGCTCCGCGATCTATAATTCACCCCTCCACTTT. This translates into CASSAIYNSPLHF.

The genes are TRBV30 and TRBJ2-3; D is undetermined. The CDR3 sequence is 13 residues long. Germline V lookup: CDR1 GTSNPN, CDR2 SVGIG (reference sequence). V was clipped by 2 bases and J by 3 bases, with 9 bases between them. The DNA for the CDR3 is TGTGCCTGGAGTAGTGGCGTTACAGATACGCAGTATTTT. Translation: CAWSSGVTDTQYF. The variable domain in full, with the rest retrieved from reference TRBV30 and TRBJ2-3, is SQTIHQWPATLVQPVGSPLSLECTVEGTSNPNLYWYRQAAGRGLQLLFYSVGIGQISSEVPQNLSASRPQDRQFILSSKKLLLSDSGFYLCAWSSGVTDTQYFGPGTRLTVL.

The chain uses TRBV6-5 and TRBJ2-7, with D possibly being TRBD1 or TRBD2 (5 bases each). This CDR3 region has 15 residues. Germline assignment: CDR1 MNHEY and CDR2 SVGAGI. V was clipped by 5 bases and J by 0 bases, with 14 bases between them. This CDR3 is CASSRGVTSSYEQYF. In nucleotides, the CDR3 is TGTGCCAGCAGTAGAGGGGTCACCAGCTCCTACGAGCAGTACTTC.

The rearrangement joins TRBV11-2 to TRBJ1-6; D call uncertain. The germline V and J ends were trimmed by 1 base and 12 bases, with 10 bases remaining between them. CDR1 SGHAT and CDR2 FQNNGV come from the germline V gene. This CDR3 comprises 13 residues. Here the CDR3 DNA reads TGTGCCAGCAGCTTAGGGCCCAGACAACCCCTCCACTTT. This gives the protein CASSLGPRQPLHF. The entire variable domain, with the rest obtained from reference TRBV11-2 and TRBJ1-6, is as follows: EAGVAQSPRYKIIEKRQSVAFWCNPISGHATLYWYQQILGQGPKLLIQFQNNGVVDDSQLPKDRFSAERLKGVDSTLKIQPAKLEDSAVYLCASSLGPRQPLHFGNGTRLTVT.

This clonotype was picked up a small number of times. V usage is TRBV7-6 and J usage is TRBJ2-1; TRBD2 agrees at 13 bases. Germline lookup yields CDR1 SGHVS and CDR2 FNYEAQ. V trimming: 4 bases; J trimming: 5 bases; junction bases outside the gene matches: 2. The CDR3 contains 15 residues. The chain's CDR3 is CASSSTSGGNNEQFF. The CDR3 DNA is TGTGCCAGCAGCTCGACTAGCGGGGGGAACAATGAGCAGTTCTTC.

J is TRBJ2-4 and V is TRBV19, with 7 bases identical to TRBD2. Germline V gene data show CDR1 as LNHDA and CDR2 as SQIVND (reference sequence). This CDR3 has 18 residues. The ends lost 6 bases at V and 6 bases at J; junction bases unmatched: 20. DNA of the CDR3: TGTGCCAGTAGGAAGCGGATACTTAGCGGGTCTAGCGGAAACATTCAGTACTTC. This sequence encodes CASRKRILSGSSGNIQYF. The full variable domain, completed using reference TRBV19 and TRBJ2-4, is DGGITQSPKYLFRKEGQNVTLSCEQNLNHDAMYWYRQDPGQGLRLIYYSQIVNDFQKGDIAEGYSVSREKKESFPLTVTSAQKNPTAFYLCASRKRILSGSSGNIQYFGAGTRLSVL.

V usage is TRBV12-3 or TRBV12-4 and J usage is TRBJ1-1; the D is unclear. Trimming pared 1 base from V and 7 bases from J, leaving 13 bases between. This CDR3 is built from 14 residues. CDR3: CASSLESATIEAFF. For the CDR3, the DNA is TGTGCCAGCAGTTTAGAATCCGCGACCATTGAAGCTTTCTTT.

This clonotype was seen many times. The chain is built from TRBV7-2 and TRBJ1-5; D ambiguous. Germline CDR1 is SGHTA and CDR2 is FQGNSA. Trimming removed 8 bases from V and 9 bases from J, with 20 bases in between. CDR3 length equals 14 residues. CDR3 in amino acids: CASVWGEGFGPQHF. The CDR3 nucleotides are TGTGCCAGCGTATGGGGAGAGGGTTTTGGGCCCCAGCATTTT.

This clonotype has a handful of counts. This rearrangement joins TRBV4-1 to TRBJ2-7; D may be TRBD1 (6 bases). The CDR3 is 15 residues long. Between the trimmed V and J ends, which lost 0 bases and 2 bases, there was a span of 11 bases. Per germline, CDR1 MGHRA and CDR2 YSYEKL. As DNA, the CDR3 is TGCGCCAGCAGCCAAGAGGGGGACACAACCTACGAGCAGTACTTC. It yields the protein CASSQEGDTTYEQYF.

The CDR3 loop is CASSLPGRAGGYTF. The DNA for the CDR3 is TGTGCCAGCAGCTTACCGGGCCGGGCGGGAGGCTACACCTTC. V is TRBV11-2 and J is TRBJ1-2; D not certain. There are 14 residues in the CDR3. Germline V gives CDR1 SGHAT, CDR2 FQNNGV. The V and J ends lost 2 bases and 8 bases respectively, with 15 bases between them.

This clonotype was seen a handful of times. The chain has TRBV11-2 and TRBJ2-5, with D perhaps matching TRBD2 (5 bases). CDR1 and CDR2 from the germline V gene are SGHAT and FQNNGV. The CDR3 is 13 amino acids. Between the trimmed V and J ends, which lost 1 base and 8 bases, there was a span of 11 bases. CDR3 sequence reads: CASSLGAGKTQYF. Here the CDR3 DNA reads TGTGCCAGCAGCTTAGGCGCCGGGAAAACCCAGTACTTC.

This clonotype was detected only a few times. V gene TRBV7-2 combines with J gene TRBJ1-4; D gene unclear. The V and J ends lost 3 bases and 6 bases respectively, with 14 bases between them. The CDR3 consists of 15 residues. Germline V gene data show CDR1 as SGHTA and CDR2 as FQGNSA. CDR3 sequence: CASSFRAGMDEKLFF. In DNA form, the CDR3 reads TGTGCCAGCAGCTTCCGGGCGGGGATGGATGAAAAACTGTTTTTT.